The next 12 T cell receptor beta chains were all read from a single sample in a study of cytotoxic CD8 clonotypes in ibrutinib-treated CLL. Data came from immunoSEQ multiplex PCR; TCRdb stores just in-frame clones and leaves some out. The data hold 190,000 or so clones, with approximately 72% observed a single time. The specimen comprised PBMCs, sampled after 24 months of ibrutinib treatment. All receptors derive from a human donor with chronic lymphocytic leukemia.

The rearrangement joins TRBV9 to TRBJ2-5, with 12 bases matching TRBD2. The CDR3 is 15 amino acids. The germline V gene has CDR1 SGDLS and CDR2 YYNGEE. Unmatched junction bases numbered 3, after V lost 5 bases and J lost 1 base. DNA for the CDR3: TGTGCCAGCAGTGGACTAGCGGGAACCCAAGAGACCCAGTACTTC. This encodes CASSGLAGTQETQYF.

The chain carries TRBV5-6 and TRBJ1-5; 9 nucleotides agree with TRBD1. The trim removed 4 bases at V and 3 bases at J, leaving 14 bases unmatched. The germline gives CDR1 SGHDT, CDR2 YYEEEE. This CDR3 has 18 amino acids. DNA of the CDR3: TGTGCCAGCAGCGCGGCTCCCGGGACAGGGCCCTTCAATCAGCCCCAGCATTTT. It encodes CASSAAPGTGPFNQPQHF.

Note on this clone: Other DNA sequences in this specimen translate into the identical CDR3. The chain recombines TRBV4-1 with TRBJ2-7, with no clear D. Germline values: CDR1 MGHRA, CDR2 YSYEKL. The V end lost 0 bases, the J end lost 4 bases, and 1 base lay between the germline ends. The CDR3 spans 11 residues. The CDR3 is CASSQEYEQYF. CDR3 in DNA: TGCGCCAGCAGCCAAGAATACGAGCAGTACTTC.

The chain is built from TRBV6-1 and TRBJ2-7; 12 bases map to TRBD2. The CDR3 has 17 amino acids. Per the germline V gene, CDR1 is MNHNS and CDR2 is SASEGT. After removal of 1 base from V and 4 bases from J, the junction contained 8 bases not matched to a gene. DNA of the CDR3: TGTGCCAGCAGTGAAGATGTCAGGACTAGCGGGACTTACGAGCAGTACTTC. The encoded protein is CASSEDVRTSGTYEQYF.

The chain uses TRBV5-4 and TRBJ2-7; D remains unclear. Deletions cut 0 bases from V and 3 bases from J, with 16 bases between. Germline CDR1 reads SGHNT; CDR2 reads YYREEE (reference sequence). The CDR3 covers 16 residues. For the CDR3, the DNA is TGTGCCAGCAGCTTGGCCGGTCCGCGGCAGATCTACGAGCAGTACTTC. Amino acids: CASSLAGPRQIYEQYF.

The chain carries TRBV30 and TRBJ2-7; 8 bases match TRBD1. The germline V gene encodes CDR1 GTSNPN and CDR2 SVGIG (reference sequence). This CDR3 is built from 16 residues. V dropped 0 bases and J dropped 4; count of bases not matched to a gene: 11. CDR3 sequence reads: CAWSVQKWTGLYEQYF. In DNA form, the CDR3 reads TGTGCCTGGAGTGTACAGAAATGGACAGGGCTTTACGAGCAGTACTTC.

The chain recombines TRBV7-2 with TRBJ2-7, with 11 bases fitting TRBD2. CDR3 length: 18 residues. The V gene end was trimmed by 5 bases and the J gene end by 5 bases; junction bases not matched to a gene: 17. CDR1 is SGHTA, CDR2 FQGNSA, per germline. The CDR3 sequence: CASSPIAGGTTVGNEQYF. In DNA, the CDR3 is TGTGCCAGCAGCCCAATAGCGGGAGGGACTACCGTGGGAAACGAGCAGTACTTC.

The chain employs TRBV11-2 and TRBJ2-3; D could derive from TRBD1 or TRBD2 (5 bases each). Germline values: CDR1 SGHAT, CDR2 FQNNGV. The CDR3 contains 14 residues. V was pared by 3 bases and J by 1 base, with 8 bases between. CDR3 coding DNA: TGTGCCAGCAGCTTTGTGGGACGCACAGATACGCAGTATTTT. Residues: CASSFVGRTDTQYF.

The chain recombines TRBV4-1 with TRBJ2-7, with TRBD2 as a possible D gene (6 bases). Germline V gene data show CDR1 as MGHRA and CDR2 as YSYEKL. This CDR3 is 15 amino acids long. Deletions cut 0 bases from V and 2 bases from J, with 11 bases between. The CDR3 region is CASSQDTGVTYEQYF. DNA of the CDR3: TGCGCCAGCAGCCAAGATACGGGAGTCACCTACGAGCAGTACTTC.

Here the CDR3 reads CASTQGQYEQYF. In nucleotides, the CDR3 is TGTGCCAGCACACAGGGACAATACGAGCAGTACTTC. V gene TRBV6-1 combines with J gene TRBJ2-7; maybe TRBD1 (6 bases). The V end was cut by 7 bases, the J end by 4 bases, with 11 bases between. Germline V gene lookup returns CDR1 MNHNS and CDR2 SASEGT. The CDR3 runs 12 residues.

The chain links TRBV10-2 to TRBJ1-2; D gene unclear. The CDR3 loop spans 13 amino acids. Germline CDR1 reads WSHSY; CDR2 reads SAAADI. V gave up 3 bases and J gave up 10 bases, with 15 bases separating them. DNA of the CDR3: TGCGCCAGCAGTGACTTTATTTCAGTCGACTACACCTTC. Residues: CASSDFISVDYTF.

The chain carries TRBV27 and TRBJ1-5, with a weak D call TRBD1 (5 bases). The length of the CDR3 is 14 residues. V lost 6 bases to trimming and J lost 3 bases, with 12 bases between them. CDR1 MNHEY and CDR2 SMNVEV come from the germline V gene (reference sequence). In DNA, the CDR3 is TGTGCCAGCAGCCAGGGACCGACCAATCAGCCCCAGCATTTT. Translation: CASSQGPTNQPQHF.